This note documents a single TCR beta chain sequence. The antigen is not known. The data were obtained in a study of radiation and T cells in renal cell carcinoma. Study-wide results and limits: From baseline, blood top tumor clonotypes peaked at 2 weeks post-radiation. Without pretreatment biopsies, baseline tumor clonotype presence was undetermined.

CDR3 length: 14 residues. V lost 6 bases and J lost 1; bases outside the gene matches: 5. Germline V gene sequence: CDR1 SQVTM, CDR2 ANQGSEA. Time point denoted: blood 2 weeks post-SBRT. Treatment reported: 15 Gy SBRT to primary tumor, nephrectomy 4 weeks later. Blood was sampled at baseline, 2 weeks and 4 weeks after SBRT. The tumor was a clear cell renal cell carcinoma. The assay was immunoSEQ multiplex PCR, and TCRdb's table has in-frame clones only and misses some. The repertoire consists of about 130,000 clones, with over 75% occurring once and the leading ten covering under 2.5%. This TCR came from a woman aged 55-69 years with renal cell carcinoma. Material: blood, obtained from a patient whose treatment included radiotherapy and nephrectomy. The chain has TRBV29-1 and TRBJ2-3; the match to TRBD2 covers 9 bases. The CDR3 region is CSVSPSGGTDTQYF. DNA of the CDR3: TGCAGCGTGAGCCCTAGCGGGGGCACAGATACGCAGTATTTT.